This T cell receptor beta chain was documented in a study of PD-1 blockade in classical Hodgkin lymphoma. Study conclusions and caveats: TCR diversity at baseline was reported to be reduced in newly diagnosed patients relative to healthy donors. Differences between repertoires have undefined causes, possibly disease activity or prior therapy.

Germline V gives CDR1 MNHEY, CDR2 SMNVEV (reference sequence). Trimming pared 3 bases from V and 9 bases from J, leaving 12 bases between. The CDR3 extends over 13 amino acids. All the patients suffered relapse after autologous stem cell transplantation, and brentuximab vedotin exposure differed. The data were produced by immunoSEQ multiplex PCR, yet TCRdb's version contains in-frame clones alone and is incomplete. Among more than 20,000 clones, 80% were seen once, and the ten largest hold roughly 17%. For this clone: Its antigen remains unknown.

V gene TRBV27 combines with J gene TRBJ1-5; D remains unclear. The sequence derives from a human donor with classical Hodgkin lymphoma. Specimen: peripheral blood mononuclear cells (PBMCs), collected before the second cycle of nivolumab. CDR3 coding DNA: TGTGCCAGCAGTTTTGACGGAATTCGGCCCCAGCATTTT. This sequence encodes CASSFDGIRPQHF.